The present entry profiles one TCR beta chain with its context. Its antigen remains unknown. The sample is drawn from a study of shared clonotypes between healthy human individuals. The assay was immunoSEQ multiplex PCR, and TCRdb's table has in-frame clones only and misses some. The data show under 1,100,000 clones, with approximately 76% seen just once and about 1.5% held by the top ten. Findings of the study overall: In general, naive subsets displayed greater estimated richness than memory subsets did.

Sequenced material: memory CD4+ T cells sorted from blood. Subset noted: CD45RA-negative fraction. This receptor was obtained from a man aged 18-30 years in good health.

The CDR3: CASTPSSYEQYF. The CDR3 nucleotides read TGTGCCAGCACCCCAAGCTCCTACGAGCAGTACTTC. The rearrangement uses TRBV2 and TRBJ2-7; D uncertain. This CDR3 is 12 amino acids long. V lost 7 bases and J lost 0, with 7 bases in between. CDR1 and CDR2 (germline): SNHLY, FYNNEI.